This T cell receptor (beta chain) appears in the sequencing data of a study of shared clonotypes between healthy human individuals. Notes on the study in general: Owing to a small donor count, the genetic and exposure-history diversity represented was limited.

This clone was observed once. Its cognate antigen is unknown. Other DNA sequences within the sample encode an identical CDR3. The CDR3 consists of 11 residues. V lost 6 bases and J 5 bases, leaving 7 bases between the germline ends. Germline-derived CDR1 and CDR2 are LNHDA and SQIVND (reference sequence). Only in-frame clones appear in the TCRdb table, and some are missing; sequencing was by immunoSEQ multiplex PCR. The table includes over a million clones, 70% to 80% detected once. This TCR came from a man aged 18 to 29 in good health. Some clones in this sample may be carry-over from other donors' samples. The J gene is TRBJ2-5, the V gene TRBV19, with D perhaps TRBD2 (6 bases). Sequenced material: memory CD4+ T cells from PBMCs. Described subset: CD45RA-negative fraction. The CDR3 loop is CASSRGETQYF. CDR3 sequence (DNA): TGTGCCAGTAGCCGGGGGGAGACCCAGTACTTC.